One T cell receptor beta chain is described in this entry. The PCR was carried out with 60 Vbeta primers and 13 Jbeta primers. Using immunoSEQ multiplex PCR, the repertoire was profiled, and TCRdb retains in-frame clones only, with some absent. The sample lists around 150,000 clones, roughly 84% seen once, with more than 2% in the top ten. These data originate in a study of cytomegalovirus exposure and HLA in healthy donors. Germline V CDR1 and CDR2: SEHNR, FQNEAQ (reference sequence). Unmatched junction bases numbered 4, after V lost 5 bases and J lost 3 bases. The CDR3 length is 15 residues. Material for sequencing was PBMCs. The TCR originated in a boy between 2 and 15 years old in good health and CMV-seronegative. J is TRBJ2-2 and V is TRBV7-9; TRBD1 matches 9 bases. The DNA of the CDR3 is TGTGCCAGCAGCCGAGGACAGGGGTACACCGGGGAGCTGTTTTTT. This encodes CASSRGQGYTGELFF. The full variable domain, with the rest looked up from reference TRBV7-9 and TRBJ2-2, is DTGVSQNPRHKITKRGQNVTFRCDPISEHNRLYWYRQTLGQGPEFLTYFQNEAQLEKSRLLSDRFSAERPKGSFSTLEIQRTEQGDSAMYLCASSRGQGYTGELFFGEGSRLTVL.